Below, 5 T cell receptor beta chains from the same sample are listed, as sequenced in a study of OX40 agonist ivuxolimab in advanced cancers. Data came from immunoSEQ multiplex PCR; TCRdb stores just in-frame clones and leaves some out. Among about 77,000 clones, approximately 89% were seen once, and the ten largest hold 2.5%. Here the sequenced sample was CD4+ or CD8+ T cells sorted from blood, taken in a trial of the OX40 agonist ivuxolimab. All receptors come from an adult with an advanced solid tumor such as melanoma, head and neck, liver or kidney cancer.

This chain links TRBV28 with TRBJ1-2; D is undetermined. CDR1 is MDHEN, CDR2 SYDVKM, per germline. The CDR3 spans 13 residues. The V gene lost 2 bases and the J gene lost 8 bases, with 12 bases spanning the gap. The CDR3: CASSLEGGRGYTF. DNA for the CDR3: TGTGCCAGCAGTTTAGAGGGAGGTAGGGGCTACACCTTC.

The chain is built from TRBV7-2 and TRBJ2-7; possible D gene TRBD2, 5 bases. CDR1 SGHTA and CDR2 FQGNSA come from the germline V gene. V dropped 1 base and J dropped 2 bases, with 12 bases sitting between them. This CDR3 has 15 residues. This CDR3 is CASSLGGSKAYEQYF. The CDR3 nucleotides read TGTGCCAGCAGCTTAGGAGGGAGTAAGGCCTACGAGCAGTACTTC.

The V call is TRBV5-4, the J call TRBJ2-3, with 11 bases aligning to TRBD2. CDR1 SGHNT and CDR2 YYREEE come from the germline V gene (reference sequence). The CDR3 totals 17 residues. V lost 1 base and J lost 1; bases outside the gene matches: 5. The chain's CDR3 is CASSLSPTSGGTDTQYF. The CDR3 DNA sequence: TGTGCCAGCAGCTTGAGCCCGACTAGCGGGGGCACAGATACGCAGTATTTT.

The gene calls are TRBV19 and TRBJ1-1; no clear D. Germline V CDR1 and CDR2: LNHDA, SQIVND (reference sequence). V was cut by 6 bases and J by 5 bases, with 13 bases left in between. The CDR3 is 13 amino acids. The CDR3 bases are TGTGCCAGTAGCCCATCTACTCGTACTGAAGCTTTCTTT. As protein: CASSPSTRTEAFF.

The chain couples TRBV2 to TRBJ2-7, with TRBD2 identical over 10 bases. Trimming took 9 bases from V and 5 from J; bases not matched to a gene: 7. The CDR3 is 13 amino acids. Germline V CDR1 and CDR2: SNHLY, FYNNEI. The CDR3 coding sequence is TGTGCCAGTGGCGCTAGCGGGGGAAACGAGCAGTACTTC. Encoded protein: CASGASGGNEQYF. Looking up the rest from reference TRBV2 and TRBJ2-7 gives the full variable domain: EPEVTQTPSHQVTQMGQEVILRCVPISNHLYFYWYRQILGQKVEFLVSFYNNEISEKSEIFDDQFSVERPDGSNFTLKIRSTKLEDSAMYFCASGASGGNEQYFGPGTRLTVT.